The text below deals with one T cell receptor beta chain. This sample is part of a study of T cells in Graves' hyperthyroidism and ophthalmopathy. This CDR3 has 13 amino acids. CDR1 is SQVTM, CDR2 ANQGSEA, per germline. Trimming took 7 bases from V and 5 from J; bases not matched to a gene: 10. Amplification of TCR beta CDR3 regions used RNA as the template. RT-PCR in the first round (using the HTBI primer set) targeted the TCR CDR3. TCRdb redid the calling of the multiplex PCR reads with MiXCR, one entry per CDR3 protein. Of about 92,000 distinct CDR3 sequences listed, around 50% were seen once; the top ten hold 27%.

The sample taken for sequencing was blood. This chain joins TRBV29-1 and TRBJ2-5; 7 nucleotides agree with TRBD2. The TCR sequence derives from a woman between 40 and 55 years old with Graves' hyperthyroidism. In DNA form, the CDR3 reads TGCAGCGGTAGGACTAGTTTTCGGGAGACCCAGTACTTC. Encoded protein: CSGRTSFRETQYF.